This T cell receptor (beta chain) is drawn from a study of cytomegalovirus exposure and HLA in healthy donors. With 7 bases clipped from V and 9 bases from J, the junction kept 7 bases outside the gene matches. The CDR3 has 13 amino acids. Germline V gives CDR1 SNHLY, CDR2 FYNNEI. 13 Jbeta primers and 60 Vbeta primers were used for the PCR. Clones were read by immunoSEQ multiplex PCR, and TCRdb kept only the in-frame ones, dropping some. Its listing shows 68,000 or so clones. The sequenced sample consisted of PBMCs. V is TRBV2 and J is TRBJ2-1, with 9 positions matching TRBD2. The receptor was derived from a female donor in good health and CMV-seropositive. The CDR3 reads CASNGGGAPEQFF. CDR3 bases: TGTGCCAGCAACGGCGGGGGGGCCCCTGAGCAGTTCTTC.